The 4 T cell receptor beta chains presented below share a single source sample, sequenced in a study of blood T cell repertoires in COVID-19. The table came from immunoSEQ multiplex PCR; TCRdb's copy has only in-frame clones and leaves some out. The repertoire includes approximately 85,000 clones, 87% of them detected once, and less than 3.5% sits in the top ten. The sample was peripheral blood. All receptors derive from a woman between 50 and 59 years old with active or convalescent COVID-19.

This chain uses TRBV21-1 with TRBJ1-5; whether TRBD1, the table's D call, matches the DNA was not checked. TRBV21-1 is a recognized pseudogene. The CDR3 spans 15 residues. CDR3 nucleotide sequence: TGTGCCAGCAGCAAGGACATCCATAGCAATCAGCCCCAGCATTTT. This encodes CASSKDIHSNQPQHF.

This rearrangement joins TRBV6-6 to TRBJ1-5; 7 nucleotides match TRBD1. Unmatched junction bases numbered 6, after V lost 6 bases and J lost 1 base. This CDR3 spans 15 amino acids. Germline-derived CDR1 and CDR2 are MNHNY and SVGAGI (reference sequence). CDR3: CASSLGTASNQPQHF. In DNA form, the CDR3 reads TGTGCCAGCAGCCTCGGGACAGCGAGCAATCAGCCCCAGCATTTT.

The gene calls are TRBV4-3 and TRBJ2-3; D gene ambiguous. The V gene lost 3 bases and the J gene lost 1 base, with 8 bases spanning the gap. Germline CDR1 and CDR2: LGHNA and YSLEER. CDR3 length: 14 amino acids. CDR3 sequence: CASSQIRGTDTQYF. DNA of the CDR3: TGCGCCAGCAGCCAGATCCGGGGCACAGATACGCAGTATTTT.

The V and J genes are TRBV12-5 and TRBJ2-3; D uncertain. Germline CDR1 LGHNT, CDR2 FRNRAP. The CDR3 spans 11 residues. V was shortened by 1 base and J by 8 bases, with 4 bases between the two germline ends. In DNA form, the CDR3 reads TGTGCTAGTGGTTTGGCCGGTACGCAGTATTTT. Protein sequence: CASGLAGTQYF. The full variable domain, completed using reference TRBV12-5 and TRBJ2-3, is DARVTQTPRHKVTEMGQEVTMRCQPILGHNTVFWYRQTMMQGLELLAYFRNRAPLDDSGMPKDRFSAEMPDATLATLKIQPSEPRDSAVYFCASGLAGTQYFGPGTRLTVL.